This T cell receptor beta chain was sequenced for a study of blood T cells in healthy people across ages. In this sample, this clonotype turned up a few times. Trimming took 0 bases from V and 6 from J, leaving 16 bases between them. The CDR3 extends over 15 amino acids. CDR1 SGHRS and CDR2 YFSETQ come from the germline V gene. The second PCR ran about 6 to 12 cycles with a sample-barcoded 5' primer and J-beta primers. One entry per CDR3 protein, called by TCRdb with MiXCR from the 5' RACE reads. The table includes 1.5 million to 2 million distinct CDR3 sequences, roughly a third detected once. The TCR was taken from a woman aged 25 to 39 in good health. This chain links TRBV5-1 with TRBJ2-7; D perhaps matches TRBD2 (5 bases). Sequenced sample: blood. DNA for the CDR3: TGCGCCAGCAGCTTGGCTCAGTTTGTTGCGGGCGAGCAGTACTTC. Protein: CASSLAQFVAGEQYF.